This TCR beta chain appears in the sequencing data of a study of Graves' ophthalmopathy and Graves' hyperthyroidism. The wider study: Samples of peripheral blood were obtained at initial diagnosis, prior to treatment of any kind.

Using RNA transcripts, the TCR beta CDR3 regions were amplified. HTBI-primed RT-PCR formed the first round, and a multiplex PCR formed the second. MiXCR was run by TCRdb on the multiplex PCR reads, yielding one entry per CDR3 protein. The repertoire holds some 350,000 distinct CDR3 sequences, with 17% as singletons. In regard to this clonotype: Its target is not known.

General observations from the study: Sensitivity reached approximately 89% and specificity approximately 81% for a 13-signature model separating ophthalmopathy from stable hyperthyroidism. Blood was where most expanded thyroid clonotypes above 0.001 frequency also turned up.

By definition, stable hyperthyroidism involved no ophthalmopathy within 18 months of follow-up. The CDR3 runs to 13 residues. Germline lookup yields CDR1 DFQATT and CDR2 SNEGSKA (reference sequence). V lost 6 bases to trimming and J lost 5 bases; unmatched junction nucleotides: 6. This chain uses TRBV20-1 with TRBJ2-3, with TRBD2 matching 9 bases. Material for sequencing was peripheral blood. The TCR comes from an adult woman with stable Graves' hyperthyroidism. DNA for the CDR3: TGCAGTGCCTTAGCGGGAGTCGGAGATACGCAGTATTTT. It encodes CSALAGVGDTQYF.